This is a list of T cell receptor beta chains from one sample in a study of T cell repertoires in ileal Crohn's disease. The table came from immunoSEQ multiplex PCR; TCRdb's copy has only in-frame clones and leaves some out. The sample holds approximately 1,000 clones, about nine tenths seen once. Sample: CD4+ T cells sorted from the ileum. Every receptor here comes from an adult with Crohn's disease. CDR3s include the opening cysteine and the closing phenylalanine or tryptophan. Fields, in order: V gene, D gene, CDR3 length, J gene, clone size, CDR3 DNA, CDR3 protein. D genes are given only for firm matches. Not every row has a clone size; where given, it reads once, few, many or a size class.

v_gene: TRBV19
d_gene: .
len: 15
j_gene: TRBJ1-5
abundance: once
CDR3nt: TGTGCCAGTAGTCCCGGAGGGGGGGCGAATCAGCCCCAGCATTTT
CDR3aa: CASSPGGGANQPQHF

v_gene: TRBV14
d_gene: TRBD1
len: 15
j_gene: TRBJ2-5
abundance: .
CDR3nt: TGTGCCAGCAGCCAAGGACAGGGGGGAGGCGAGACCCAGTACTTC
CDR3aa: CASSQGQGGGETQYF

v_gene: TRBV5-1
d_gene: TRBD2
len: 16
j_gene: TRBJ2-3
abundance: .
CDR3nt: TGCGCCAGCACCCTGGCTAGCGGGACGCTAACAGATACGCAGTATTTT
CDR3aa: CASTLASGTLTDTQYF

v_gene: TRBV6-4
d_gene: .
len: 13
j_gene: TRBJ1-5
abundance: .
CDR3nt: TGTGCCAGCAGCAGGGAGGACAATCAGCCCCAGCATTTT
CDR3aa: CASSREDNQPQHF

v_gene: TRBV5-1
d_gene: TRBD2
len: 15
j_gene: TRBJ2-1
abundance: .
CDR3nt: TGCGCCAGCAGCCCGGGACTAGCGGAGAACAATGAGCAGTTCTTC
CDR3aa: CASSPGLAENNEQFF

v_gene: TRBV6-5
d_gene: .
len: 13
j_gene: TRBJ2-2
abundance: .
CDR3nt: TGTGCCAGCAGTCGAGACAGCCCCGGGGAGCTGTTTTTT
CDR3aa: CASSRDSPGELFF

v_gene: TRBV7-9
d_gene: TRBD1
len: 13
j_gene: TRBJ1-1
abundance: .
CDR3nt: TGTGCCAGCAGCTTAGACGACAGGGGGCAAGCTTTCTTT
CDR3aa: CASSLDDRGQAFF

v_gene: TRBV7-9
d_gene: TRBD2
len: 16
j_gene: TRBJ2-1
abundance: once
CDR3nt: TGTGCCAGCAGCCCTCAGACTAGCGGGAGGAACAATGAGCAGTTCTTC
CDR3aa: CASSPQTSGRNNEQFF

v_gene: TRBV28
d_gene: .
len: 14
j_gene: TRBJ2-5
abundance: few
CDR3nt: TGTGCCAGCAAGATCGGAGGATACCAAGAGACCCAGTACTTC
CDR3aa: CASKIGGYQETQYF

v_gene: TRBV7-9
d_gene: .
len: 13
j_gene: TRBJ1-1
abundance: .
CDR3nt: TGTGCCAGCAGCTTTGAATCGGGGACTGAAGCTTTCTTT
CDR3aa: CASSFESGTEAFF

v_gene: TRBV28
d_gene: .
len: 13
j_gene: TRBJ1-1
abundance: .
CDR3nt: TGTGCCAGCAGTCTCTTGGGGCAAGGTGAAGCTTTCTTT
CDR3aa: CASSLLGQGEAFF

v_gene: TRBV28
d_gene: .
len: 15
j_gene: TRBJ2-5
abundance: .
CDR3nt: TGTGCCAGCAATTTCGGGGGTGGGTACCAAGAGACCCAGTACTTC
CDR3aa: CASNFGGGYQETQYF

v_gene: TRBV19
d_gene: .
len: 13
j_gene: TRBJ1-1
abundance: .
CDR3nt: TGTGCCACTCGCGGATTGGGTGAGACTGAAGCTTTCTTT
CDR3aa: CATRGLGETEAFF

v_gene: TRBV27
d_gene: TRBD2
len: 16
j_gene: TRBJ2-2
abundance: once
CDR3nt: TGTGCCAGCAGTATTAGCGGGGTCGCGAACACCGGGGAGCTGTTTTTT
CDR3aa: CASSISGVANTGELFF

v_gene: TRBV5-1
d_gene: TRBD1
len: 15
j_gene: TRBJ1-2
abundance: .
CDR3nt: TGCGCCAGCAGCGACGGGACAGGGGGCGCGATTGGCTACACCTTC
CDR3aa: CASSDGTGGAIGYTF

v_gene: TRBV7-6
d_gene: TRBD1
len: 14
j_gene: TRBJ1-2
abundance: .
CDR3nt: TGTGCCAGCAGCGCCCGGACAGGGGAGGATGGCTACACCTTC
CDR3aa: CASSARTGEDGYTF

v_gene: TRBV30
d_gene: TRBD1
len: 14
j_gene: TRBJ1-2
abundance: .
CDR3nt: TGTGCCTGGACCCACAGGGGGCTTCGATATGGCTACACCTTC
CDR3aa: CAWTHRGLRYGYTF

v_gene: TRBV5-1
d_gene: .
len: 13
j_gene: TRBJ2-3
abundance: .
CDR3nt: TGCGCCAGCAGCTTCGAGAGCACAGATACGCAGTATTTT
CDR3aa: CASSFESTDTQYF

v_gene: TRBV7-6
d_gene: TRBD2
len: 18
j_gene: TRBJ2-2
abundance: .
CDR3nt: TGTGCCAGCAGCTTAGGGCTAGCGGGAGGTACGAACACCGGGGAGCTGTTTTTT
CDR3aa: CASSLGLAGGTNTGELFF

v_gene: TRBV27
d_gene: .
len: 14
j_gene: TRBJ1-1
abundance: .
CDR3nt: TGTGCCAGCAGTTTAAGGGGGTCGGTCACTGAAGCTTTCTTT
CDR3aa: CASSLRGSVTEAFF

v_gene: TRBV19
d_gene: TRBD1
len: 13
j_gene: TRBJ1-1
abundance: .
CDR3nt: TGTGCCAGTAGTTTAGGACAGGTTAACGAAGCTTTCTTT
CDR3aa: CASSLGQVNEAFF

v_gene: TRBV14
d_gene: .
len: 13
j_gene: TRBJ2-3
abundance: once
CDR3nt: TGTGCCAGCAGCTTCAGGGGTACAGATACGCAGTATTTT
CDR3aa: CASSFRGTDTQYF

v_gene: TRBV5-1
d_gene: .
len: 14
j_gene: TRBJ2-7
abundance: .
CDR3nt: TGCGCCAGCAGCCCGGAGTGGTCCAACTACGAGCAGTACTTC
CDR3aa: CASSPEWSNYEQYF

v_gene: TRBV19
d_gene: TRBD1
len: 15
j_gene: TRBJ2-2
abundance: .
CDR3nt: TGTGCCAGTAGTATTCAGGGACAGGGGGCCGGGGAGCTGTTTTTT
CDR3aa: CASSIQGQGAGELFF

v_gene: TRBV9
d_gene: TRBD2
len: 15
j_gene: TRBJ2-1
abundance: .
CDR3nt: TGTGCCAGCAGCGGGGGACTAGCGGGAGAAAATGAGCAGTTCTTC
CDR3aa: CASSGGLAGENEQFF

v_gene: TRBV10-3
d_gene: TRBD2
len: 16
j_gene: TRBJ2-2
abundance: .
CDR3nt: TGTGCCATCAGTGGATCTAGCGGGAGGGCCAACGGGGAGCTGTTTTTT
CDR3aa: CAISGSSGRANGELFF

v_gene: TRBV5-5
d_gene: .
len: 14
j_gene: TRBJ2-7
abundance: .
CDR3nt: TGTGCCAGCAGCTTGGGGCGGGCGGCCGACGAGCAGTACTTC
CDR3aa: CASSLGRAADEQYF

v_gene: TRBV5-6
d_gene: TRBD1
len: 15
j_gene: TRBJ1-2
abundance: .
CDR3nt: TGTGCCAGCAGCTTAATGATCGAGACAGGGTATGGCTACACCTTC
CDR3aa: CASSLMIETGYGYTF

v_gene: TRBV9
d_gene: .
len: 14
j_gene: TRBJ2-7
abundance: .
CDR3nt: TGTGCCAGCAGCGTATCGACAGGTCCTTACGAGCAGTACTTC
CDR3aa: CASSVSTGPYEQYF

v_gene: TRBV10-3
d_gene: .
len: 15
j_gene: TRBJ1-1
abundance: once
CDR3nt: TGTGCCATCAGTGGATTCGACCTAGAGAACACTGAAGCTTTCTTT
CDR3aa: CAISGFDLENTEAFF

v_gene: TRBV5-1
d_gene: TRBD2
len: 17
j_gene: TRBJ2-2
abundance: .
CDR3nt: TGCGCCAGCAGCACCGGACTAGCGGGAGGGAACACCGGGGAGCTGTTTTTT
CDR3aa: CASSTGLAGGNTGELFF

v_gene: TRBV7-8
d_gene: TRBD1
len: 15
j_gene: TRBJ1-5
abundance: .
CDR3nt: TGTGCCAGCAGCCGGACAGGGGATGGCAATCAGCCCCAGCATTTT
CDR3aa: CASSRTGDGNQPQHF

v_gene: TRBV5-1
d_gene: .
len: 15
j_gene: TRBJ1-1
abundance: .
CDR3nt: TGCGCCAGCAGCCCCCGGGGTGGGGTCAGCTTAGAAGCTTTCTTT
CDR3aa: CASSPRGGVSLEAFF

v_gene: TRBV9
d_gene: .
len: 14
j_gene: TRBJ1-2
abundance: .
CDR3nt: TGTGCCAGCAGCGTAGGCCCGGGAAACTATGGCTACACCTTC
CDR3aa: CASSVGPGNYGYTF

v_gene: TRBV9
d_gene: TRBD1
len: 12
j_gene: TRBJ1-3
abundance: .
CDR3nt: TGTGCCAGCAGCCCACAGGGGGACACCATATATTTT
CDR3aa: CASSPQGDTIYF

v_gene: TRBV5-1
d_gene: .
len: 14
j_gene: TRBJ2-1
abundance: .
CDR3nt: TGCGCCAGCAGCTTGGCCTCGGAGGGGAATGAGCAGTTCTTC
CDR3aa: CASSLASEGNEQFF

v_gene: TRBV5-1
d_gene: .
len: 16
j_gene: TRBJ1-3
abundance: .
CDR3nt: TGCGCCAGCAGCGGCCGAGGGGGACGGGATGGAAACACCATATATTTT
CDR3aa: CASSGRGGRDGNTIYF

v_gene: TRBV29-1
d_gene: .
len: 12
j_gene: TRBJ2-7
abundance: .
CDR3nt: TGCAGCGTTGAGACCCTAGTGGACGAGCAGTACTTC
CDR3aa: CSVETLVDEQYF

v_gene: TRBV27
d_gene: .
len: 14
j_gene: TRBJ2-5
abundance: .
CDR3nt: TGTGCCAGCAGTGAATTCAGGGGAGGGGAGACCCAGTACTTC
CDR3aa: CASSEFRGGETQYF

v_gene: TRBV7-6
d_gene: .
len: 14
j_gene: TRBJ2-2
abundance: .
CDR3nt: TGTGCCAGCAGCTTCGCGGGGAACACCGGGGAGCTGTTTTTT
CDR3aa: CASSFAGNTGELFF

v_gene: TRBV11-2
d_gene: TRBD2
len: 15
j_gene: TRBJ2-1
abundance: .
CDR3nt: TGTGCCAGCAGCTTAGTGAGCGGGATCACCTCTGAGCAGTTCTTC
CDR3aa: CASSLVSGITSEQFF

v_gene: TRBV6-4
d_gene: .
len: 13
j_gene: TRBJ1-5
abundance: .
CDR3nt: TGTGCCAGCAGTGACTCGATAGGCGGGCCCCAGCATTTT
CDR3aa: CASSDSIGGPQHF

v_gene: TRBV9
d_gene: TRBD2
len: 14
j_gene: TRBJ2-1
abundance: .
CDR3nt: TGTGCCAGCAGCGTACCCGGGCGGGAGTCTGAGCAGTTCTTC
CDR3aa: CASSVPGRESEQFF

v_gene: TRBV29-1
d_gene: TRBD1
len: 13
j_gene: TRBJ1-2
abundance: .
CDR3nt: TGCAGCGTTGAAAGACAGGGCCTCTATGGCTACACCTTC
CDR3aa: CSVERQGLYGYTF

v_gene: TRBV28
d_gene: .
len: 12
j_gene: TRBJ2-5
abundance: .
CDR3nt: TGTGCCAGCAGTTTAAGTAGCGAGACCCAGTACTTC
CDR3aa: CASSLSSETQYF

v_gene: TRBV5-1
d_gene: .
len: 16
j_gene: TRBJ2-3
abundance: few
CDR3nt: TGCGCCAGCAGGTCAATCCTTAGCGGTAGCACAGATACGCAGTATTTT
CDR3aa: CASRSILSGSTDTQYF

v_gene: TRBV30
d_gene: TRBD1
len: 14
j_gene: TRBJ2-5
abundance: .
CDR3nt: TGTGCCTGGCTAGGACAGGGGAGGGGAGAGACCCAGTACTTC
CDR3aa: CAWLGQGRGETQYF

v_gene: TRBV11-3
d_gene: .
len: 14
j_gene: TRBJ1-1
abundance: .
CDR3nt: TGTGCCAGCAGCTCCGACAGGTGGAACACTGAAGCTTTCTTT
CDR3aa: CASSSDRWNTEAFF